This is a list of T cell receptor beta chains from one sample in a study of CD8 T cells in ankylosing spondylitis. TCRdb analysed the 5' RACE reads with MiXCR anew, one entry per CDR3 protein. Of some 140,000 distinct CDR3 sequences listed, around 7.9% are singletons. The sequencing input was blood, either unsorted or a sorted T cell fraction (not recorded which). These receptors were collected from a female donor with ankylosing spondylitis or in good health (not recorded which). The CDR3 runs from the conserved cysteine through the conserved F or W. A D gene is named only where the DNA matches it firmly. Some rows mark clone size as missing; the rest say once, few, many or name a class of expanded clone.

clone_size	v_call	d_call	j_call	cdr3_nt	cdr3_aa
many	TRBV7-8	.	TRBJ1-5	TGTGCCAGCAGCTTAGTTGGGGGGCATAGCAATCAGCCCCAGCATTTT	CASSLVGGHSNQPQHF
many	TRBV27	.	TRBJ2-5	TGTGCCAGCAGTTCCTCGGGCCACCGGGTAAAAGAGACCCAGTACTTC	CASSSSGHRVKETQYF
many	TRBV2	TRBD2	TRBJ2-1	TGTGCCAGCAGTGAAGCGCGAAGCGGGGGGCAGAATGAGCAGTTCTTC	CASSEARSGGQNEQFF
many	TRBV5-1	TRBD1	TRBJ1-1	TGCGCCAGCAGCTTGGTTTGGGACAGCGAAGCTTTCTTT	CASSLVWDSEAFF
many	TRBV3-1	.	TRBJ2-1	TGTGCCAGCAGCCTTAAGAGCAATGAGCAGTTCTTC	CASSLKSNEQFF
few	TRBV11-1	.	TRBJ2-1	TGTGCCAGCAGCTTAGCAGGGAATCAGCAGTTCTTC	CASSLAGNQQFF
.	TRBV10-1	.	TRBJ2-5	TGCGCCAGCAGCAGCGTCAGGGTACTTTATCCCAAGGAAGAGACCCAGTACTTC	CASSSVRVLYPKEETQYF
few	TRBV7-2	.	TRBJ1-2	TGTGCCAGCAGCCCGACAGAGGGCTATGGCTACACCTTC	CASSPTEGYGYTF
few	TRBV7-9	TRBD1	TRBJ2-5	TGTGCCAGCAGCCGGGGACAGGACCAAGAGACCCAGTACTTC	CASSRGQDQETQYF
.	TRBV30	.	TRBJ1-4	TGTGCCTGGAGTGCCAGTGTAAGGGAAAAACTGTTTTTT	CAWSASVREKLFF
many	TRBV5-1	.	TRBJ2-1	TGCGCCAGCACCGGCCGGGCTAGCTCCTACAATGAGCAGTTCTTC	CASTGRASSYNEQFF
many	TRBV9	.	TRBJ1-2	TGTGCCAGCAGCGTAGCGGAGTCGGTGTACGCGCATGGCTACACCTTC	CASSVAESVYAHGYTF
many	TRBV7-8	TRBD1	TRBJ1-2	TGTGCCAGCAGCACCCCGGGACAGACTAACTATGGCTACACCTTC	CASSTPGQTNYGYTF
few	TRBV29-1	TRBD2	TRBJ2-3	TGCAGCGTTGGTCCGGGGGGGCCTACAGATACGCAGTATTTT	CSVGPGGPTDTQYF
many	TRBV24-1	.	TRBJ2-1	TGTGCCACCAGTAGGGATAGGAATGAGCAGTTCTTC	CATSRDRNEQFF
many	TRBV7-8	.	TRBJ2-5	TGTGCCAGCAGCTCACTAGGGGGGGGGCAAGAGACCCAGTACTTC	CASSSLGGGQETQYF
many	TRBV12-3/TRBV12-4	.	TRBJ2-3	TGTGCCAGCAGTTTTACCAGTAGCACAGATACGCAGTATTTT	CASSFTSSTDTQYF
many	TRBV20-1	TRBD1	TRBJ1-5	TGCAGTGCTTCCGGACAGGGGTATCAGCCCCAGCATTTT	CSASGQGYQPQHF
many	TRBV9	.	TRBJ2-5	TGTGCCAGCAGCGCCCCCGGGAAAAACCAAGAGACCCAGTACTTC	CASSAPGKNQETQYF
many	TRBV15	.	TRBJ2-7	TGTGCCACCAGCAGAGACAGGGGAATCTACGAGCAGTACTTC	CATSRDRGIYEQYF
many	TRBV20-1	TRBD2	TRBJ2-1	TGCAGCGGACTAGCGGGGGCTAGCTCCTACAATGAGCAGTTCTTC	CSGLAGASSYNEQFF
few	TRBV7-2	TRBD2	TRBJ2-5	TGTGCCAGCAGCTCGGGACTAGCGGGGCAAGAGACCCAGTACTTC	CASSSGLAGQETQYF
many	TRBV11-2	.	TRBJ1-5	TGTGCCAGCAGCTTAGTCGGCGGCAGGGGCAGCAATCAGCCCCAGCATTTT	CASSLVGGRGSNQPQHF
many	TRBV5-1	TRBD1	TRBJ1-2	TGCGCCAGCAGCTCGGGACAGGGAGTTGACTATGGCTACACCTTC	CASSSGQGVDYGYTF
many	TRBV12-3/TRBV12-4	.	TRBJ1-5	TGTGCCAGCAGCCCCCCTCCGGGCAATCAGCCCCAGCATTTT	CASSPPPGNQPQHF
many	TRBV20-1	.	TRBJ2-1	TGCAGTGCTACGAGCAGGGGGGGCCGGCGGTACAATGAGCAGTTCTTC	CSATSRGGRRYNEQFF
many	TRBV12-3/TRBV12-4	.	TRBJ2-3	TGTGCCAGCAGTTTTCCGCGTGGGGGCCGTGCAGATACGCAGTATTTT	CASSFPRGGRADTQYF
.	TRBV5-5	.	TRBJ1-2	TGTGCCAGCAGGGACTCCGAGACAGTAAAGTATGGCTACACCTTC	CASRDSETVKYGYTF
many	TRBV2	.	TRBJ1-6	TGTGCCAGCAGTGACTCGGGGTCACCCCTCCACTTT	CASSDSGSPLHF
many	TRBV12-3/TRBV12-4	TRBD1	TRBJ1-3	TGTGCCAGCAGTCCAACAGGGGCTGGAAACACCATATATTTT	CASSPTGAGNTIYF
many	TRBV5-1	.	TRBJ1-2	TGCGCCAGCAGCTTGGGACCAGGGGAGACTAACTATGGCTACACCTTC	CASSLGPGETNYGYTF
many	TRBV15	.	TRBJ1-6	TGTGCCACCAGTCGTATCCAGAACTATAATTCACCCCTCCACTTT	CATSRIQNYNSPLHF
many	TRBV20-1	TRBD1	TRBJ1-5	TGCAGTGCTACCGATGCAGGGGGCCGAGAGCAGCCCCAGCATTTT	CSATDAGGREQPQHF
few	TRBV19	TRBD1	TRBJ1-2	TGTGCCAGTAGCACCGCGGACAGGGGTACGGGCTACACCTTC	CASSTADRGTGYTF
many	TRBV4-2	.	TRBJ2-7	TGTGCCAGCAGCCATCAGCAGGGTCCCTACGAGCAGTACTTC	CASSHQQGPYEQYF
many	TRBV5-1	TRBD1	TRBJ2-4	TGCGCCAGCAGCATGAAAGGGACAGGGGAAAACATTCAGTACTTC	CASSMKGTGENIQYF
many	TRBV20-1	TRBD1	TRBJ1-2	TGCAGTGCCTCTACGACAGGGGGCGCGGATGGCTACACCTTC	CSASTTGGADGYTF